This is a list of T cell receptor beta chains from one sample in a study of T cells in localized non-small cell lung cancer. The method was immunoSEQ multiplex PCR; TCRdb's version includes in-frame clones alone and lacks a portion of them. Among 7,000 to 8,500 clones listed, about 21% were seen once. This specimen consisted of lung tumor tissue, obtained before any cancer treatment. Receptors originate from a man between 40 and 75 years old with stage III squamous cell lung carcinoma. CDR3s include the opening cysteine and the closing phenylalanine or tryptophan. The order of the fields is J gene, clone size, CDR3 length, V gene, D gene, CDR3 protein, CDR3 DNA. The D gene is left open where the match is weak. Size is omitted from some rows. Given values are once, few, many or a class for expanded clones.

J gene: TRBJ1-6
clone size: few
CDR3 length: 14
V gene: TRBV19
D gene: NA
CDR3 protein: CASSLLGTSSPLHF
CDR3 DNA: TGTGCCAGTAGTCTTTTGGGGACATCCTCACCCCTCCACTTT

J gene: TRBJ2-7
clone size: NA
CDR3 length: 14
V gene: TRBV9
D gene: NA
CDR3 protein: CASSPRFRGVEQYF
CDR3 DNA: TGTGCCAGCAGCCCCCGTTTTCGAGGGGTTGAGCAGTACTTC

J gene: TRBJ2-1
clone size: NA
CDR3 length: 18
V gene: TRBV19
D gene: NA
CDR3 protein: CASSIESGGRRSYNEQFF
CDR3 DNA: TGTGCCAGTAGTATAGAATCTGGGGGCCGTCGCTCCTACAATGAGCAGTTCTTC

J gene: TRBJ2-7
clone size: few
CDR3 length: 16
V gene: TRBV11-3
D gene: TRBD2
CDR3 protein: CASSFDGGTSVYEQYF
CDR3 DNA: TGTGCCAGCAGCTTTGACGGGGGGACTAGCGTCTACGAGCAGTACTTC

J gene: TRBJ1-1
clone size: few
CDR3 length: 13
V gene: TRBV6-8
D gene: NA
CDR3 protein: CATSLTVNTEAFF
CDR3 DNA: TGTGCCACCTCCCTGACAGTGAACACTGAAGCTTTCTTT

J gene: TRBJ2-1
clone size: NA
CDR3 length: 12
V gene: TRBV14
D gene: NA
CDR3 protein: CASSQDRIEQFF
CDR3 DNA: TGTGCCAGCAGCCAAGACAGGATTGAGCAGTTCTTC

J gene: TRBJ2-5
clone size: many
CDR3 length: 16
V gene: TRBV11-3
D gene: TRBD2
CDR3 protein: CASSSGTRALWETQYF
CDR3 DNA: TGTGCCAGCAGCTCAGGGACTAGAGCGCTATGGGAGACCCAGTACTTC

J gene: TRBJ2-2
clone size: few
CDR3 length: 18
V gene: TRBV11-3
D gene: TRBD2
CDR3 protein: CASSPGLAGGRGTGELFF
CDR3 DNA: TGTGCCAGCAGTCCCGGACTAGCGGGAGGGCGCGGCACCGGGGAGCTGTTTTTT

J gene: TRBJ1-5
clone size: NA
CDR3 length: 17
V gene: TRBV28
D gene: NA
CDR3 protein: CASSLIRTERGNQPQHF
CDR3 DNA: TGTGCCAGCAGTTTAATTCGGACAGAAAGAGGCAATCAGCCCCAGCATTTT

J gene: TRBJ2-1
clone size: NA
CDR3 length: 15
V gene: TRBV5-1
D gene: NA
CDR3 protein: CASSLGQGKYNEQFF
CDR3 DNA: TGCGCCAGCAGCTTGGGGCAGGGGAAATACAATGAGCAGTTCTTC

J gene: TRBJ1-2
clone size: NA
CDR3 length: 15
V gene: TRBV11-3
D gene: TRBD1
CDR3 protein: CASSRKQTGGDGYTF
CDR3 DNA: TGTGCCAGCAGCCGAAAACAGACAGGGGGCGATGGCTACACCTTC

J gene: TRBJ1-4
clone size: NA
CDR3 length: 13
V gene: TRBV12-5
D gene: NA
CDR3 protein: CARRAAGNEKLFF
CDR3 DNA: TGTGCTAGACGGGCGGCAGGGAATGAAAAACTGTTTTTT

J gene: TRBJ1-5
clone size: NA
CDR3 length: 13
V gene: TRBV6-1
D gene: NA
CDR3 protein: CASSEERGQPQHF
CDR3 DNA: TGTGCCAGCAGTGAAGAGAGGGGTCAGCCCCAGCATTTT

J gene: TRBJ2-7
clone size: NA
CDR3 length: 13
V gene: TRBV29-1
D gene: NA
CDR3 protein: CSVASAVSYEQYF
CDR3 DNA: TGCAGCGTTGCCTCCGCAGTTTCCTACGAGCAGTACTTC

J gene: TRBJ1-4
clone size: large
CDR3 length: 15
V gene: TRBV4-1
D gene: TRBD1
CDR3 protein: CASSLPGQGAEKLFF
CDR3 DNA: TGCGCCAGCAGCCTACCGGGACAGGGGGCTGAAAAACTGTTTTTT

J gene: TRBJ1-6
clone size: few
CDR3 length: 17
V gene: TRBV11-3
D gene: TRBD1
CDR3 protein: CASSSTGAGSYNSPLHF
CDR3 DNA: TGTGCCAGCAGCTCTACAGGGGCCGGCTCCTATAATTCACCCCTCCACTTT

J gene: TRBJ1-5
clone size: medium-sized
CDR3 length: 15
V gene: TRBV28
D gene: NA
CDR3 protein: CASTPLIGAAQPQHF
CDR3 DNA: TGTGCCAGCACCCCGCTTATCGGGGCCGCTCAGCCCCAGCATTTT

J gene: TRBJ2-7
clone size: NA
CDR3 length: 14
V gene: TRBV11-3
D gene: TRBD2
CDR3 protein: CASSSRLARNEQYF
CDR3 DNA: TGTGCCAGCAGTTCCCGACTAGCGCGTAACGAGCAGTACTTC

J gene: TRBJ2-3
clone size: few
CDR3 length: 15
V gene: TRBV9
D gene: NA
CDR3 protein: CASSVGVTSTDTQYF
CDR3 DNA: TGTGCCAGCAGCGTAGGAGTTACAAGCACAGATACGCAGTATTTT

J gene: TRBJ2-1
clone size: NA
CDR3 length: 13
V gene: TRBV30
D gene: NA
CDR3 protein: CAWRNLGAGQQFF
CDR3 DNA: TGTGCCTGGAGGAACCTAGGGGCGGGACAGCAGTTCTTC

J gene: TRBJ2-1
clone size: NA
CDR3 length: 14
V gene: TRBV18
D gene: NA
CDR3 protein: CASSQGRAGNEQFF
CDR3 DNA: TGTGCCAGCTCACAGGGAAGGGCTGGTAATGAGCAGTTCTTC

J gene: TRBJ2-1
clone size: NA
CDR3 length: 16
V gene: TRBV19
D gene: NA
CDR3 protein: CASSTRTTLSYNEQFF
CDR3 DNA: TGTGCCAGTAGTACCCGGACAACGCTCTCCTACAATGAGCAGTTCTTC